This record concerns one T cell receptor beta chain sequence. Its antigen remains unknown. This sample is part of a study of T-cell memory formation after mild COVID-19. Overall study findings and caveats: While clones contracting from day 15 to 85 were balanced between CD4 and CD8, later expanders leaned CD4+.

TCRdb redid the calling of the 5' RACE reads with MiXCR, one entry per CDR3 protein. The sample includes some 130,000 distinct CDR3 sequences, roughly 15% seen only once; the top ten take about 15%. The CDR3 has 16 amino acids. Germline values: CDR1 PRHDT, CDR2 FYEKMQ (reference sequence). V shed 5 bases and J 3 bases; nucleotides not matched to a gene: 10. Sequenced: PBMCs or a T cell subset sorted from them (not recorded which). The TCR sequence derives from an adult woman who had mild COVID-19 (a few samples of this study predate the infection). Cell type and time point are not known. The genes are TRBV13 and TRBJ2-1, with TRBD2 matching over 7 bases. The CDR3 sequence: CASSTAGVPFYNEQFF. The CDR3 nucleotides read TGTGCCAGCAGCACCGCGGGGGTCCCTTTCTACAATGAGCAGTTCTTC.